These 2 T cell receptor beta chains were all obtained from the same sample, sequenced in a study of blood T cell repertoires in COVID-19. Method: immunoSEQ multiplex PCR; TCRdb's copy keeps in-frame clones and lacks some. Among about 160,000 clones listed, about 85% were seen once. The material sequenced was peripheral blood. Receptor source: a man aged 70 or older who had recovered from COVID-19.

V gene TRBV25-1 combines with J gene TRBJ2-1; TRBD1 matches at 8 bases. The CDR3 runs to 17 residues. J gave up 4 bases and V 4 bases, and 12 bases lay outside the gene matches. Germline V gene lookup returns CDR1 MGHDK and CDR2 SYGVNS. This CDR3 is CASSASFGQGEYNEQFF. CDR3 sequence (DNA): TGTGCCAGCAGTGCCTCGTTCGGACAGGGAGAGTACAATGAGCAGTTCTTC.

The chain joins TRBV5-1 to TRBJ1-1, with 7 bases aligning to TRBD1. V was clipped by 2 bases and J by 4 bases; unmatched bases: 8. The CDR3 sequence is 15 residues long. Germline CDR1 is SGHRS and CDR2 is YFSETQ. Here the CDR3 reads CASSFPEAGGTEAFF. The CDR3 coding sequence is TGCGCCAGCAGCTTCCCCGAGGCAGGGGGCACTGAAGCTTTCTTT.